A selection of T cell receptor beta chains follows, all from one sample in a study of identifying expanded T cells in peripheral blood. Generated by immunoSEQ multiplex PCR, the TCRdb table keeps only in-frame clones and is missing some. The sample lists some 130,000 clones, approximately 86% occurring once. Sequenced sample: blood. Receptor source: a person between 18 and 75 years old in good health. Each CDR3 is given with its conserved first and last residue. D genes are given only for firm matches. Size tells how often a clone was seen (once, few, many) or the class of an expanded clone, and some rows leave it out.

CDR3 DNA: TGTGCCAGCAGCGCCCGACCGGGACTACCGTACAATGAGCAGTTCTTC; CDR3 protein: CASSARPGLPYNEQFF; D gene: TRBD2; V gene: TRBV9; J gene: TRBJ2-1; clone size: -
CDR3 DNA: TGCGCCAGCACCCTCGGGGACGAGCAGTACTTC; CDR3 protein: CASTLGDEQYF; D gene: -; V gene: TRBV5-1; J gene: TRBJ2-7; clone size: -
CDR3 DNA: TGCGCCAGCAGCGGGCCACAGGGGCAAAGCTCCTACGAGCAGTACTTC; CDR3 protein: CASSGPQGQSSYEQYF; D gene: TRBD1; V gene: TRBV5-1; J gene: TRBJ2-7; clone size: -
CDR3 DNA: TGTGCCACCAGCAGAGAGGCAGGAGCGTCCTACGAGCAGTACTTC; CDR3 protein: CATSREAGASYEQYF; D gene: -; V gene: TRBV15; J gene: TRBJ2-7; clone size: -
CDR3 DNA: TGCGCCAGCAGCCGAGGACCTCCTCGGAATGAGCAGTTCTTC; CDR3 protein: CASSRGPPRNEQFF; D gene: -; V gene: TRBV4-1; J gene: TRBJ2-1; clone size: -
CDR3 DNA: TGTGCCAGCAGCCTTACCCGGGACACCCCTAGGAACACTGAAGCTTTCTTT; CDR3 protein: CASSLTRDTPRNTEAFF; D gene: -; V gene: TRBV5-5; J gene: TRBJ1-1; clone size: -
CDR3 DNA: TGTGCCAGCCGCCCCAGGGGGCTACAGGAAAACACCATATATTTT; CDR3 protein: CASRPRGLQENTIYF; D gene: TRBD1; V gene: TRBV7-2; J gene: TRBJ1-3; clone size: -
CDR3 DNA: TGTGCCAGCAGCGAACGACAGGGTAGCAATCAGCCCCAGCATTTT; CDR3 protein: CASSERQGSNQPQHF; D gene: TRBD1; V gene: TRBV7-2; J gene: TRBJ1-5; clone size: once
CDR3 DNA: TGCAGCGTTCAGGGTCCCCAAGAGACCCAGTACTTC; CDR3 protein: CSVQGPQETQYF; D gene: -; V gene: TRBV29-1; J gene: TRBJ2-5; clone size: -
CDR3 DNA: TGCGCCAGCAGCTTGGGGCGGAACACTGAAGCTTTCTTT; CDR3 protein: CASSLGRNTEAFF; D gene: -; V gene: TRBV5-1; J gene: TRBJ1-1; clone size: -
CDR3 DNA: TGTGCCAGCAGCGCCTCCAATGAGCAGTTCTTC; CDR3 protein: CASSASNEQFF; D gene: -; V gene: TRBV7-9; J gene: TRBJ2-1; clone size: -
CDR3 DNA: TGTGCCAGCAGTTCCGGGCCTACCGGGGAGCTGTTTTTT; CDR3 protein: CASSSGPTGELFF; D gene: -; V gene: TRBV6-5; J gene: TRBJ2-2; clone size: -
CDR3 DNA: TGTGCCAGCAGCTTGGATCCGCAAGTTAACTATGGCTACACCTTC; CDR3 protein: CASSLDPQVNYGYTF; D gene: -; V gene: TRBV5-5; J gene: TRBJ1-2; clone size: -
CDR3 DNA: TGTGCCAGCAGCTCAACTAGCGGGAGGAACTTGAATGAGCAGTTCTTC; CDR3 protein: CASSSTSGRNLNEQFF; D gene: TRBD2; V gene: TRBV9; J gene: TRBJ2-1; clone size: -
CDR3 DNA: TGTGCCTGGGTGTTCTCTGGAAACACCATATATTTT; CDR3 protein: CAWVFSGNTIYF; D gene: -; V gene: TRBV30; J gene: TRBJ1-3; clone size: -
CDR3 DNA: TGTGCCAGCAGGGACACTGAAGCTTTCTTT; CDR3 protein: CASRDTEAFF; D gene: -; V gene: TRBV11-3; J gene: TRBJ1-1; clone size: -
CDR3 DNA: TGTGCTAACAAAGGGAGGGCCCTAGCCAAAAACATTCAGTACTTC; CDR3 protein: CANKGRALAKNIQYF; D gene: TRBD2; V gene: TRBV9; J gene: TRBJ2-4; clone size: many
CDR3 DNA: TGTGCCAGCCGACTAGGCGCAGATACGCAGTATTTT; CDR3 protein: CASRLGADTQYF; D gene: -; V gene: TRBV2; J gene: TRBJ2-3; clone size: -
CDR3 DNA: TGTGCCAGCAGTGAGAATGGTCCGACACCCCTCCACTTT; CDR3 protein: CASSENGPTPLHF; D gene: -; V gene: TRBV28; J gene: TRBJ1-6; clone size: -
CDR3 DNA: TGTGCCAGCAGCTTAGCGGGGGGGCCTTCCCAAGAGACCCAGTACTTC; CDR3 protein: CASSLAGGPSQETQYF; D gene: -; V gene: TRBV7-2; J gene: TRBJ2-5; clone size: -
CDR3 DNA: TGCAGCGTTGAGGCCATGCAAGGGGCTGAGCAGTACTTC; CDR3 protein: CSVEAMQGAEQYF; D gene: -; V gene: TRBV29-1; J gene: TRBJ2-7; clone size: -
CDR3 DNA: TGTGCCAGCAGCACAGGGACAGGGCGACGTAGCGGGATCACTCTCGAGCAGTACTTC; CDR3 protein: CASSTGTGRRSGITLEQYF; D gene: -; V gene: TRBV11-2; J gene: TRBJ2-7; clone size: -
CDR3 DNA: TGTGCCAGCAGCCCCGCGAACACAGATACGCAGTATTTT; CDR3 protein: CASSPANTDTQYF; D gene: -; V gene: TRBV7-3; J gene: TRBJ2-3; clone size: -
CDR3 DNA: TGTGCCAGCCGGACACCCCCTTTACAGCCCCAGCATTTT; CDR3 protein: CASRTPPLQPQHF; D gene: -; V gene: TRBV6-1; J gene: TRBJ1-5; clone size: few
CDR3 DNA: TGCGCCAGCAGAAGTGGGGGGCTAATCGACGAGCAGTACTTC; CDR3 protein: CASRSGGLIDEQYF; D gene: -; V gene: TRBV5-1; J gene: TRBJ2-7; clone size: -
CDR3 DNA: TGCGCCAGCAGCCAAGATCCCTCAAGAGCGGGGCAGTCCGGGGAGCTGTTTTTT; CDR3 protein: CASSQDPSRAGQSGELFF; D gene: TRBD2; V gene: TRBV4-3; J gene: TRBJ2-2; clone size: -
CDR3 DNA: TGTGCCAGCAGACCCGGGACACAGAACACTGAAGCTTTCTTT; CDR3 protein: CASRPGTQNTEAFF; D gene: -; V gene: TRBV2; J gene: TRBJ1-1; clone size: -